This entry lists 15 T cell receptor beta chains sequenced from one sample in a study of shared clonotypes between healthy human individuals. The table came from immunoSEQ multiplex PCR; TCRdb's copy has only in-frame clones and leaves some out. The top ten clones hold approximately 1.1% of a sample with over a million clones, 95% to 97% of them seen once. Sequencing was performed on naive CD4+ T cells sorted from blood. Subset here: CD45RA+ positively selected. These receptors originate from a young man in good health.

This chain joins TRBV6-5 and TRBJ1-2; D gene ambiguous. This CDR3 comprises 13 residues. Deletions cut 6 bases from V and 0 bases from J, with 8 bases between. Per the germline V gene, CDR1 is MNHEY and CDR2 is SVGAGI. As DNA, the CDR3 is TGTGCCAGCAGCCCCCCTTCTAACTATGGCTACACCTTC. This encodes CASSPPSNYGYTF.

The chain links TRBV5-5 to TRBJ1-5, with TRBD1 as a possible D gene (6 bases). The CDR3 runs to 18 residues. Per germline, CDR1 SGHKS and CDR2 YYEKEE (reference sequence). With 0 bases removed from V and 0 bases from J, the gap between germline ends came to 16 bases. This CDR3 is CASSLGTVGSLSNQPQHF. The CDR3 nucleotides read TGTGCCAGCAGCTTGGGGACAGTGGGTAGCCTTAGCAATCAGCCCCAGCATTTT.

J is TRBJ2-5 and V is TRBV5-4; D is undetermined. Per germline, CDR1 SGHNT and CDR2 YYREEE (reference sequence). V dropped 7 bases and J dropped 4 bases, with 20 bases sitting between them. The length of the CDR3 is 15 residues. CDR3 in amino acids: CASAQLPGTGETQYF. The CDR3 region has the DNA TGTGCCAGCGCCCAATTACCCGGAACGGGAGAGACCCAGTACTTC.

The J gene is TRBJ1-2, the V gene TRBV5-6; D gene ambiguous. The germline gives CDR1 SGHDT, CDR2 YYEEEE. Trimming stripped 2 bases from V and 8 bases from J, with 7 bases between. This CDR3 has 11 amino acids. The CDR3 protein is CASSFGQGYTF. CDR3 DNA: TGTGCCAGCAGCTTCGGGCAGGGCTACACCTTC.

The J gene is TRBJ2-1, the V gene TRBV7-3; perhaps TRBD2 as D (6 bases). Germline-derived CDR1 and CDR2 are SGHTA and FQGTGA. The length of the CDR3 is 15 residues. V lost 5 bases and J 7 bases, leaving 18 bases between the germline ends. CDR3 protein: CASSLASDYGNEQFF. The CDR3 region has the DNA TGTGCCAGCAGCCTGGCGTCGGACTATGGGAATGAGCAGTTCTTC.

The chain joins TRBV6-6 to TRBJ1-5; possible D gene TRBD1, 5 bases. Germline CDR1 is MNHNY and CDR2 is SVGAGI (reference sequence). This CDR3 has 15 amino acids. Trimming cost V 6 bases and J 5 bases, with 17 bases left between them. The chain's CDR3 is CASRPTGTSHQPQHF. The CDR3 region has the DNA TGTGCCAGCAGACCGACCGGGACTTCCCATCAGCCCCAGCATTTT.

This chain uses TRBV7-8 with TRBJ2-1; D gene unclear. There are 12 residues in the CDR3. Germline V lookup: CDR1 SGHVS, CDR2 FQNEAQ. V was shortened by 2 bases and J by 7 bases, with 6 bases between the two germline ends. CDR3 bases: TGTGCCAGCAGCTTACCCAGGAATGAGCAGTTCTTC. Its translation: CASSLPRNEQFF. The complete variable domain, with remaining parts taken from reference TRBV7-8 and TRBJ2-1, reads GAGVSQSPRYKVAKRGQDVALRCDPISGHVSLFWYQQALGQGPEFLTYFQNEAQLDKSGLPSDRFFAERPEGSVSTLKIQRTQQEDSAVYLCASSLPRNEQFFGPGTRLTVL.

The chain has TRBV2 and TRBJ1-1; 9 bases agree with TRBD1. CDR1 SNHLY and CDR2 FYNNEI come from the germline V gene. This CDR3 spans 15 amino acids. V lost 8 bases and J lost 1; bases outside the gene matches: 8. The chain's CDR3 is CASLLGDRANTEAFF. The CDR3 bases are TGTGCCAGCCTGCTAGGGGACAGGGCGAACACTGAAGCTTTCTTT.

The J gene is TRBJ2-1, the V gene TRBV6-6; a weak D match, TRBD2 (5 bases). V shed 3 bases and J shed 3 bases, with 15 bases lying between them. The V gene's germline CDR1 is MNHNY and CDR2 SVGAGI (reference sequence). The CDR3 has 16 residues. In DNA form, the CDR3 reads TGTGCCAGCAGTTATTCGAGGGCTCGGGACTACAATGAGCAGTTCTTC. Its protein product is CASSYSRARDYNEQFF.

The chain combines TRBV19 with TRBJ2-3, with D unresolved. The germline CDR1 and CDR2 sequences are LNHDA and SQIVND (reference sequence). This CDR3 is 15 amino acids long. V was cut by 3 bases and J by 0 bases, with 10 bases left in between. CDR3 residues: CASSMNGLSTDTQYF. CDR3 nucleotide sequence: TGTGCCAGTAGTATGAACGGTCTTAGCACAGATACGCAGTATTTT.

The V and J genes are TRBV6-5 and TRBJ1-3; a possible D gene is TRBD1 (5 bases). In germline, CDR1 is MNHEY, CDR2 SVGAGI. The CDR3 length is 15 residues. The V gene lost 5 bases and the J gene lost 2 bases, with 13 bases spanning the gap. The CDR3, as DNA: TGTGCCAGCAGTCCCTCAGGGACGGCTGGAAACACCATATATTTT. This codes for CASSPSGTAGNTIYF.

The V gene is TRBV10-3, the J gene TRBJ2-1, with D possibly being TRBD1 (6 bases). This CDR3 comprises 14 residues. Per germline, CDR1 ENHRY and CDR2 SYGVKD. With 4 bases removed from V and 7 bases from J, the gap between germline ends came to 14 bases. The CDR3: CAISGDHTGNEQFF. CDR3 in DNA: TGTGCCATCAGTGGGGACCACACAGGGAATGAGCAGTTCTTC.

In its sample, this clone was seen once. V and J are TRBV5-1 and TRBJ2-1; perhaps TRBD1 as D (7 bases). The germline V gene has CDR1 SGHRS and CDR2 YFSETQ. The CDR3 length is 16 residues. Trimming took 0 bases from V and 7 from J, leaving 17 bases between them. The CDR3 loop is CASSLDQWTGGNEQFF. The CDR3 DNA follows: TGCGCCAGCAGCTTGGACCAGTGGACAGGAGGGAATGAGCAGTTCTTC.

This chain connects TRBV20-1 to TRBJ2-3; D gene ambiguous. This CDR3 is built from 10 residues. V dropped 3 bases and J dropped 9 bases, with 7 bases sitting between them. Germline CDR1 DFQATT, CDR2 SNEGSKA (reference sequence). CDR3 DNA: TGCAGTGCTAGTTACGAGACGCAGTATTTT. Its protein is CSASYETQYF.

V gene TRBV4-3 combines with J gene TRBJ2-1; D call uncertain. The CDR3 is made up of 13 amino acids. Between the trimmed V and J ends, which lost 0 bases and 4 bases, there was a span of 4 bases. Germline V gene lookup returns CDR1 LGHNA and CDR2 YSLEER. The CDR3 sequence is CASSQDVYNEQFF. The CDR3 coding sequence is TGCGCCAGCAGCCAAGATGTTTACAATGAGCAGTTCTTC.